This is a list of T cell receptor beta chains from one sample in a study of OX40 agonist ivuxolimab in advanced cancers. Repertoires were generated with immunoSEQ multiplex PCR, while TCRdb's copy carries only in-frame clones and drops some. Among roughly 40,000 clones, 85% to 90% were seen once, and the ten largest hold approximately 4.6%. Sequenced here: CD4+ or CD8+ T cells sorted from blood, sampled in a trial of the OX40 agonist ivuxolimab. Source of these receptors: an adult with an advanced solid tumor such as melanoma, head and neck, liver or kidney cancer. Each CDR3 is given with its conserved first and last residue. A D gene is named only where the DNA matches it firmly. Clone size appears in some rows only: once, few, many, or a class for an expanded clone.

clone_size | j_call | d_call | v_call | cdr3_aa | cdr3_nt
few | TRBJ1-4 | TRBD1 | TRBV29-1 | CSGGGTGVPNEKLFF | TGCAGCGGGGGCGGGACAGGGGTTCCTAATGAAAAACTGTTTTTT
NA | TRBJ2-6 | NA | TRBV11-3 | CASSLGGANVLTF | TGTGCCAGCAGCTTGGGTGGGGCCAACGTCCTGACTTTC
NA | TRBJ2-7 | NA | TRBV15 | CATRGGYNSEQYF | TGTGCCACCAGAGGAGGCTACAATTCCGAGCAGTACTTC
NA | TRBJ2-1 | NA | TRBV21-1 | CASSKAPLAGCSYNEQFF | TGTGCCAGCAGCAAAGCGCCGTTAGCAGGTTGCTCCTACAATGAGCAGTTCTTC
NA | TRBJ2-2 | NA | TRBV7-9 | CASRPVKDIANTGELFF | TGTGCCAGCAGGCCAGTCAAGGACATCGCGAACACCGGGGAGCTGTTTTTT
NA | TRBJ1-5 | NA | TRBV28 | CASSTPNQERPQHF | TGTGCCAGCAGTACCCCGAACCAGGAAAGGCCCCAGCATTTT
once | TRBJ2-5 | TRBD1 | TRBV28 | CASRRDRGWGETQYF | TGTGCCAGCAGACGGGACAGGGGATGGGGGGAGACCCAGTACTTC
NA | TRBJ1-2 | NA | TRBV5-1 | CASSLSAAPNYGYTF | TGCGCCAGCAGCCTATCTGCGGCACCTAACTATGGCTACACCTTC
once | TRBJ2-3 | NA | TRBV9 | CASSVEDAGRTQYF | TGTGCCAGCAGCGTAGAAGACGCGGGAAGGACGCAGTATTTT
NA | TRBJ1-2 | NA | TRBV6-5 | CASKPSGGYGYTF | TGTGCCAGCAAACCCTCCGGCGGCTATGGCTACACCTTC
few | TRBJ1-1 | NA | TRBV10-3 | CAIMGSNTEAFF | TGTGCCATCATGGGGTCGAACACTGAAGCTTTCTTT
NA | TRBJ1-1 | TRBD1 | TRBV28 | CASIVGQENTEAFF | TGTGCCAGCATCGTGGGACAGGAGAACACTGAAGCTTTCTTT
NA | TRBJ2-7 | TRBD1 | TRBV11-2 | CASSLDRGIHEQYF | TGTGCCAGCAGCTTGGACAGGGGAATCCACGAGCAGTACTTC
once | TRBJ2-7 | TRBD1 | TRBV6-1 | CASSARRPGQATYEQYF | TGTGCCAGCAGTGCGCGGCGTCCGGGACAGGCGACCTACGAGCAGTACTTC
NA | TRBJ2-7 | TRBD1 | TRBV19 | CASSMTGSSYEQYF | TGTGCCAGTAGTATGACAGGGTCTTCCTACGAGCAGTACTTC
NA | TRBJ1-2 | NA | TRBV27 | CASSLGGFGYGYTF | TGTGCCAGCAGTTTAGGAGGGTTTGGCTATGGCTACACCTTC
NA | TRBJ1-2 | NA | TRBV7-8 | CASSLAAANYGYTF | TGTGCCAGCAGCTTAGCGGCGGCGAACTATGGCTACACCTTC
NA | TRBJ1-1 | NA | TRBV30 | CAWRWTSNTEAFF | TGTGCCTGGAGGTGGACATCAAACACTGAAGCTTTCTTT
few | TRBJ2-5 | TRBD1 | TRBV19 | CASSIGDRGRETQYF | TGTGCCAGTAGTATAGGAGACAGGGGGCGGGAGACCCAGTACTTC
NA | TRBJ1-4 | NA | TRBV28 | CASSEGRGEKLFF | TGTGCCAGCAGTGAAGGCAGGGGAGAAAAACTGTTTTTT
NA | TRBJ1-2 | TRBD1 | TRBV5-4 | CASSLAGPGGNYGYTF | TGTGCCAGCAGCTTGGCCGGGCCAGGGGGCAACTATGGCTACACCTTC
few | TRBJ1-1 | NA | TRBV20-1 | CSVRNTEAFF | TGCAGTGTAAGAAACACTGAAGCTTTCTTT